The 11 T cell receptor beta chains in this list originate from one sample, sequenced in a study of T cell responses to AZD1222 COVID-19 vaccine. Profiled with immunoSEQ multiplex PCR; TCRdb holds only in-frame clones, not every one. The data contain 150,000 to 180,000 clones, around 85% of them singletons. The specimen was peripheral blood, collected on day 0 of MenACWY control vaccination. The source of these receptors is an adult in good health.

The chain carries TRBV4-3 and TRBJ2-7; 7 bases fit TRBD1. This CDR3 spans 14 amino acids. Germline CDR1 reads LGHNA; CDR2 reads YSLEER. J was trimmed by 2 bases and V by 2 bases; bases with no gene match: 3. For the CDR3, the DNA is TGCGCCAGCAGCCAACGGGACAGTACCTACGAGCAGTACTTC. Translating it yields CASSQRDSTYEQYF.

The chain couples TRBV10-3 to TRBJ2-1; D is unresolved. The CDR3 is made up of 14 amino acids. CDR1 ENHRY and CDR2 SYGVKD come from the germline V gene. V was clipped by 3 bases and J by 7 bases, with 13 bases between them. CDR3 residues: CAISDDSVKNEQFF. The CDR3 bases are TGTGCCATCAGTGATGATTCGGTGAAAAATGAGCAGTTCTTC.

In its sample, this clone was seen once. CDR3 residues: CASSWILGDQPQHF. The CDR3 DNA sequence: TGTGCCAGCAGCTGGATCTTAGGGGATCAGCCCCAGCATTTT. The V gene is TRBV5-5, the J gene TRBJ1-5, with D perhaps TRBD1 (5 bases). The V end was cut by 3 bases, the J end by 5 bases, with 12 bases between. Germline CDR1 and CDR2: SGHKS and YYEKEE (reference sequence). This CDR3 comprises 14 residues. The whole variable domain, filled in from reference TRBV5-5 and TRBJ1-5, reads DAGVTQSPTHLIKTRGQQVTLRCSPISGHKSVSWYQQVLGQGPQFIFQYYEKEERGRGNFPDRFSARQFPNYSSELNVNALLLGDSALYLCASSWILGDQPQHFGDGTRLSIL.

This chain joins TRBV28 and TRBJ1-1; D is ambiguous. V gave up 5 bases and J gave up 0 bases, with 13 bases separating them. The CDR3 sequence is 15 residues long. The germline V gene encodes CDR1 MDHEN and CDR2 SYDVKM. The CDR3 reads CASSRPGVMNTEAFF. The CDR3 coding sequence is TGTGCCAGCAGTCGCCCCGGGGTCATGAACACTGAAGCTTTCTTT.

The chain carries TRBV28 and TRBJ1-1; TRBD1 agrees at 7 bases. CDR3 length: 15 amino acids. Per the germline V gene, CDR1 is MDHEN and CDR2 is SYDVKM. Losses at the gene ends were 4 bases for V and 1 base for J; bases not matched to a gene: 6. CDR3 residues: CASSSGQVGNTEAFF. Here the CDR3 DNA reads TGTGCCAGCAGTTCCGGACAGGTCGGGAACACTGAAGCTTTCTTT.

CDR3 DNA sequence: TGTGCCAGCAGCTTGAACCCGCCCTTAGCGGTCTCCTACAATGAGCAGTTCTTC. It codes for CASSLNPPLAVSYNEQFF. The chain employs TRBV13 and TRBJ2-1; D may be TRBD2 (6 bases). Germline values: CDR1 PRHDT, CDR2 FYEKMQ (reference sequence). V dropped 3 bases and J dropped 0 bases, with 18 bases sitting between them. The CDR3 totals 18 residues.

The rearrangement uses TRBV5-5 and TRBJ1-1; D perhaps matches TRBD1 (6 bases). V shed 3 bases and J shed 1 base, with 16 bases lying between them. The CDR3 totals 16 residues. Per germline, CDR1 SGHKS and CDR2 YYEKEE (reference sequence). The CDR3 reads CASSSSPGAGNTEAFF. CDR3 DNA: TGTGCCAGCAGCTCCTCTCCGGGGGCGGGGAACACTGAAGCTTTCTTT. Complete variable domain (other parts from reference TRBV5-5 and TRBJ1-1): DAGVTQSPTHLIKTRGQQVTLRCSPISGHKSVSWYQQVLGQGPQFIFQYYEKEERGRGNFPDRFSARQFPNYSSELNVNALLLGDSALYLCASSSSPGAGNTEAFFGQGTRLTVV.

The rearrangement uses TRBV2 and TRBJ2-7; maybe TRBD1 (6 bases). The CDR3 runs to 14 residues. With 2 bases removed from V and 7 bases from J, the gap between germline ends came to 15 bases. Germline assignment: CDR1 SNHLY and CDR2 FYNNEI. In DNA form, the CDR3 reads TGTGCCAGCAGTGAACTTCGTACAGGGTCGGAGCAGTACTTC. Translation gives CASSELRTGSEQYF.

The rearrangement links TRBV6-2 or TRBV6-3 to TRBJ1-1; a weak D match, TRBD1 (5 bases). Germline lookup yields CDR1 MNHEY and CDR2 SVGEGT. The CDR3 extends over 14 amino acids. Trimming removed 4 bases from V and 4 bases from J, with 13 bases in between. The CDR3 DNA reads as TGTGCCAGCAGTTGGGGGAGTCTGGGCACTGAAGCTTTCTTT. This encodes CASSWGSLGTEAFF.

This chain uses TRBV24-1 with TRBJ1-3, with D possibly TRBD1 on 5 matching bases. V was pared by 2 bases and J by 4 bases, with 11 bases between. The CDR3 has 15 residues. Germline V gives CDR1 KGHDR, CDR2 SFDVKD. The CDR3 coding sequence is TGTGCCACCAGTGATTCCGGGACTGGAGGAAACACCATATATTTT. Amino acids: CATSDSGTGGNTIYF.

The rearrangement links TRBV19 to TRBJ1-2; D remains unclear. V was clipped by 6 bases and J by 2 bases, with 16 bases between them. This CDR3 contains 15 residues. Per germline, CDR1 LNHDA and CDR2 SQIVND (reference sequence). The CDR3 nucleotides read TGTGCCAGTAGAGTGGCTCGGCTGCAAAACTATGGCTACACCTTC. Translation: CASRVARLQNYGYTF.